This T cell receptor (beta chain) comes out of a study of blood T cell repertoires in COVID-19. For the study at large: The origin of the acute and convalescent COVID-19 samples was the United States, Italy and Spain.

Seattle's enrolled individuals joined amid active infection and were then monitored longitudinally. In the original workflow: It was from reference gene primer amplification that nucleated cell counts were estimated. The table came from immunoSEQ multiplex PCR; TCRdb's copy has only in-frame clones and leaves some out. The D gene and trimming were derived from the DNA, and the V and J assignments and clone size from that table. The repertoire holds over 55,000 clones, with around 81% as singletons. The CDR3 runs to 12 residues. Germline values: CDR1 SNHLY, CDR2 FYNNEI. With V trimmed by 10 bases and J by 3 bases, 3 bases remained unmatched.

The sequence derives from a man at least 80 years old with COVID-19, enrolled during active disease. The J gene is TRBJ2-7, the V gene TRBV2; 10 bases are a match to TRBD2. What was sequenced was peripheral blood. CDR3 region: CATAGGRYEQYV. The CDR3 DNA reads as TGTGCCACAGCGGGAGGGCGCTACGAGCAGTACGTC.